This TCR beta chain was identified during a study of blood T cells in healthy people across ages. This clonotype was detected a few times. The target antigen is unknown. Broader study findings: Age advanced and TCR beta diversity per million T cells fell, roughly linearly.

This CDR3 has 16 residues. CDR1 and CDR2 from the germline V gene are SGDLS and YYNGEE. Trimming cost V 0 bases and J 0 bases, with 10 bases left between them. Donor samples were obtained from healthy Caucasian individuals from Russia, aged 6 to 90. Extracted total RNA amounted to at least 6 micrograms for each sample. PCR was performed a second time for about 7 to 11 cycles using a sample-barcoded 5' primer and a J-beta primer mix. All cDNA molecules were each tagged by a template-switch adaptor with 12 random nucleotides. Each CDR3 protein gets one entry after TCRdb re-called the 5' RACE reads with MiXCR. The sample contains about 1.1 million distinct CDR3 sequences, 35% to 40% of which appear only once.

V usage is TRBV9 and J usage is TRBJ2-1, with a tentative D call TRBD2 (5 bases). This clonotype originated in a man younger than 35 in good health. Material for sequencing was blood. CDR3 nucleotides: TGTGCCAGCAGCGTAGGGATTGGGAGCTCCTACAATGAGCAGTTCTTC. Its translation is CASSVGIGSSYNEQFF.